These 3 T cell receptor beta chains were all obtained from the same sample, sequenced in a study of radiotherapy plus CTLA-4 blockade in lung cancer. Sequenced by immunoSEQ multiplex PCR; TCRdb stores in-frame clones only, minus some. The data contain about 66,000 clones, under 85% of them singletons. The sample here was peripheral blood, taken from a patient treated with radiotherapy plus ipilimumab. These receptors all stem from a human donor with non-small cell lung cancer who had a partial response to radiotherapy plus ipilimumab.

This rearrangement joins TRBV5-6 to TRBJ2-3; 9 bases line up with TRBD2. The germline gives CDR1 SGHDT, CDR2 YYEEEE. This CDR3 comprises 15 residues. With 2 bases clipped from V and 1 base from J, the junction kept 2 bases outside the gene matches. The CDR3 is CASSLRLAGTDTQYF. The CDR3 coding sequence is TGTGCCAGCAGCTTAAGACTAGCGGGCACAGATACGCAGTATTTT.

The CDR3 coding sequence is TGTGCTAGTGGGCGAGGGGGTTTTGCGGGCTACACCTTC. Translation gives CASGRGGFAGYTF. The chain is built from TRBV12-5 and TRBJ1-2; weak D call: TRBD1 (6 bases). V gave up 6 bases and J gave up 8 bases, with 16 bases separating them. Germline CDR1 is LGHNT and CDR2 is FRNRAP. The CDR3 sequence is 13 residues long.

The chain has TRBV2 and TRBJ2-1, with D tentatively TRBD1 (6 bases). Germline V lookup: CDR1 SNHLY, CDR2 FYNNEI. This CDR3 comprises 15 residues. Trimming took off 3 bases at V and 8 bases at J, with 17 bases between the two ends. The CDR3 nucleotides read TGTGCCAGCAGTGATAGTTGGGGGCGCAGCCATGAGCAGTTCTTC. It is translated as CASSDSWGRSHEQFF.